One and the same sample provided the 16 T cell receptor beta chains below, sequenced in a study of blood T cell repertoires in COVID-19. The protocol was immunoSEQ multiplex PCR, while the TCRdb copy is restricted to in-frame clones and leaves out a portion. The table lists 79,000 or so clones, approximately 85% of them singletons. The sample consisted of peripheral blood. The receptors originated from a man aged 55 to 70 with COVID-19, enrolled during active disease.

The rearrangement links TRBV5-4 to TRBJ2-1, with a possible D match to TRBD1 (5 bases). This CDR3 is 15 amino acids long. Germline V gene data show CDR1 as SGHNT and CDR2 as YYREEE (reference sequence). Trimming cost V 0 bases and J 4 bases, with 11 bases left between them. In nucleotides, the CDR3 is TGTGCCAGCAGCTTGGGGCAGGGCCAATACAATGAGCAGTTCTTC. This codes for CASSLGQGQYNEQFF.

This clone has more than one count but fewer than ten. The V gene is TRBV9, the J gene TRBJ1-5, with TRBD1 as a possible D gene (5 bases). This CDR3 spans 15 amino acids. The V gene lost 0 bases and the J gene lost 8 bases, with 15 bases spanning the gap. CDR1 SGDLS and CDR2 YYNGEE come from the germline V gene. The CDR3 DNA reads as TGTGCCAGCAGCGTAGGGGCAGGGTTCCGGGAGCCCCAGCATTTT. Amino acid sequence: CASSVGAGFREPQHF.

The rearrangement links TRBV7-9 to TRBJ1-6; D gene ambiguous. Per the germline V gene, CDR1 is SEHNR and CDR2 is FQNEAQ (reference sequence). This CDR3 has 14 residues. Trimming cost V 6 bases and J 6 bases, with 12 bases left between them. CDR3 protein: CASSQTRINSPLHF. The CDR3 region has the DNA TGTGCCAGCAGTCAGACAAGAATTAATTCACCCCTCCACTTT.

As DNA, the CDR3 is TGTGCCAGCAGTCGGGTCACTAGCGGGAGTGATACGCAGTATTTT. Its protein is CASSRVTSGSDTQYF. The chain joins TRBV2 to TRBJ2-3; 11 bases match TRBD2. The CDR3 spans 15 residues. Germline V lookup: CDR1 SNHLY, CDR2 FYNNEI. The trim removed 5 bases at V and 6 bases at J, leaving 7 bases unmatched.

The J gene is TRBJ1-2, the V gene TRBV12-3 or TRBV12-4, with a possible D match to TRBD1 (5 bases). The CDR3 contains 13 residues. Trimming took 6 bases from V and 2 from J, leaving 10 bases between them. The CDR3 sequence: CASRFDRNYGYTF. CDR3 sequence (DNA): TGTGCCAGCAGATTCGACAGAAACTATGGCTACACCTTC.

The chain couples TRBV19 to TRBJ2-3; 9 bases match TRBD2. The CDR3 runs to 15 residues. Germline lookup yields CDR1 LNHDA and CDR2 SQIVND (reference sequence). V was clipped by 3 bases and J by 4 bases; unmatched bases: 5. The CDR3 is CASSIDSGSSDTQYF. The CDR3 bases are TGTGCCAGTAGTATTGATAGCGGGAGTTCAGATACGCAGTATTTT.

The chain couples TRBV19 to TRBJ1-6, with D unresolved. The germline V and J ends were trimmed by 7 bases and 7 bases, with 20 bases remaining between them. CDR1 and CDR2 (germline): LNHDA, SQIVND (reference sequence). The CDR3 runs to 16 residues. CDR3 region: CASTSRGGSLNSPLHF. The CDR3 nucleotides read TGTGCCAGTACCTCCCGGGGAGGCTCGTTGAATTCACCCCTCCACTTT.

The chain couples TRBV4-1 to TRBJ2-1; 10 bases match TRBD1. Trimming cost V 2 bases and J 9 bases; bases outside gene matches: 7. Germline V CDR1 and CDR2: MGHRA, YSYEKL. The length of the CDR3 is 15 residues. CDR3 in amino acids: CASSQPGTGEVEQFF. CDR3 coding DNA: TGCGCCAGCAGCCAACCCGGGACAGGGGAGGTTGAGCAGTTCTTC.

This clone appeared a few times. This CDR3 is CASSLSSNEQFF. The CDR3 bases are TGTGCCAGCAGCTTAAGTTCGAATGAGCAGTTCTTC. The chain carries TRBV7-3 and TRBJ2-1; no firm D call. Germline CDR1 reads SGHTA; CDR2 reads FQGTGA. Trimming shortened V by 1 base and J by 7 bases, and 5 bases separated the two germline ends. This CDR3 comprises 12 residues.

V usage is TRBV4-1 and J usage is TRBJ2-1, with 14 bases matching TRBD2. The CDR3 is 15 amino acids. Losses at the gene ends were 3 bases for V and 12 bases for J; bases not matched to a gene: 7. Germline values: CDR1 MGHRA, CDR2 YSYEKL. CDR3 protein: CASSHPGLAGEGQFF. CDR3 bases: TGCGCCAGCAGCCATCCGGGACTAGCGGGAGAGGGGCAGTTCTTC.

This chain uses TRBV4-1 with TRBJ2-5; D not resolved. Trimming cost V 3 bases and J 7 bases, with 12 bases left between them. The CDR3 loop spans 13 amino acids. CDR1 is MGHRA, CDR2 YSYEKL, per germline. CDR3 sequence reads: CASSQAPSSTQYF. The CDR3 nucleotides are TGCGCCAGCAGCCAGGCTCCTAGTTCGACCCAGTACTTC.

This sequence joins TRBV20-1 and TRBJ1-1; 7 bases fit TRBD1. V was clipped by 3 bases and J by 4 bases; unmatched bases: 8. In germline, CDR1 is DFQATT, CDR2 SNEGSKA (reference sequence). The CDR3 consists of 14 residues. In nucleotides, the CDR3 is TGCAGTGCTAGTCAGGGGGAGATCGGCACTGAAGCTTTCTTT. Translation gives CSASQGEIGTEAFF.

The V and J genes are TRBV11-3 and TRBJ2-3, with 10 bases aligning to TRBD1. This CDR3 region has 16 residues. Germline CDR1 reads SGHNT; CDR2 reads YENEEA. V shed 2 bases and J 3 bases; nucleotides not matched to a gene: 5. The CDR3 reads CASSLRSGQGTDTQYF. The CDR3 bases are TGTGCCAGCAGCTTACGGTCGGGACAGGGGACAGATACGCAGTATTTT.

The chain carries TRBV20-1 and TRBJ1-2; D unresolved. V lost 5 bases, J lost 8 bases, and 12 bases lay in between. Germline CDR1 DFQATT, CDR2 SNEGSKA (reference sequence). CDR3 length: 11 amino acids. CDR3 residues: CSAAVALGYTF. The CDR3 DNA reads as TGCAGTGCTGCCGTTGCGCTCGGCTACACCTTC.

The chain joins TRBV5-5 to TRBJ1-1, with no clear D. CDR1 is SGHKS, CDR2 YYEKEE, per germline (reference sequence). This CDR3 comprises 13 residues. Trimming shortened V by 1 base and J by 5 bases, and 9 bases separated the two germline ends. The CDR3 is CASSLSGRTEAFF. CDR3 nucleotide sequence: TGTGCCAGCAGCTTGAGTGGGAGAACTGAAGCTTTCTTT.

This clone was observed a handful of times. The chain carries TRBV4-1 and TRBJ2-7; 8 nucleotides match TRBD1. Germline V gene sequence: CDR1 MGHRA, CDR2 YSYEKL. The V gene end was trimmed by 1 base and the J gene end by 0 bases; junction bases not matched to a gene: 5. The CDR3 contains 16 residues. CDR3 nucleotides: TGCGCCAGCAGCCAAGCCCCCGGGACAGGCTCCTACGAGCAGTACTTC. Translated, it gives CASSQAPGTGSYEQYF.